The TCR beta chain described here comes from a study of blood T cells in healthy people across ages. The study's findings and limits: Unsorted PBMC input precluded a conclusive naive versus antigen-experienced comparison. Samples with more naive T cells showed higher observed beta diversity. Significant beta diversity loss was already apparent by age about 39, declining roughly linearly.

This clonotype was detected many times. The antigen is undetermined. A second 7 to 11 cycle PCR used barcoded and J-beta primers. CDR3-containing paired-end reads numbered at least 2.5 million in each sample. One entry per CDR3 protein results from TCRdb running MiXCR on the 5' RACE reads. The profile covers around 790,000 distinct CDR3 sequences, with more than 40% appearing a single time and roughly 19% taken by the ten largest. This sequence originates from a man aged 55-75 years in good health. Material: blood.

The CDR3 coding sequence is TGCAGTTACTCTTTTAGGCCCGCCCCGATGAGGCATGAGCAGTTCTTC. Its protein product is CSYSFRPAPMRHEQFF. The V gene is TRBV20-1, the J gene TRBJ2-1; no definite D call. Trimming removed 8 bases from V and 8 bases from J, with 28 bases in between. This CDR3 is 16 amino acids long. Germline CDR1 DFQATT, CDR2 SNEGSKA (reference sequence).